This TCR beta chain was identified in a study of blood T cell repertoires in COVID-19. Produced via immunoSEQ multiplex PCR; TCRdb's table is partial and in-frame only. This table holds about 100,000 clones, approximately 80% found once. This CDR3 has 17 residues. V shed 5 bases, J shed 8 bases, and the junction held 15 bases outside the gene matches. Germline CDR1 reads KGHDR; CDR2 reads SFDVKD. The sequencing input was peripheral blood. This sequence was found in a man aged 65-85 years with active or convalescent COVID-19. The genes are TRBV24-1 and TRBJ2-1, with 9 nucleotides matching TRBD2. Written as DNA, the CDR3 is TGTGCCACCAGTGCAGTAATGGGAGCGGGAGGAAGCCATGAGCAGTTCTTC. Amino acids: CATSAVMGAGGSHEQFF.